This record concerns one T cell receptor beta chain sequence. These data belong to a study of control samples from healthy donors and cancer patients. This CDR3 is 13 amino acids long. Germline loops: CDR1 KGHSH, CDR2 LQKENI. The germline V and J ends were trimmed by 5 bases and 6 bases, with 14 bases remaining between them. Sequencing was performed with immunoSEQ multiplex PCR; in TCRdb, only in-frame clones are kept and a portion is missing. The table has 70,000 to 75,000 clones, about 95% seen once. Sequencing input: blood. V and J are TRBV18 and TRBJ2-7; TRBD1 is a possible D gene (6 bases). This receptor was taken from a woman aged 25 to 45 in good health. CDR3 sequence reads: CASSDAQGSEQYF. The CDR3 bases are TGTGCCAGCTCAGATGCACAGGGTAGCGAGCAGTACTTC.